This T cell receptor beta chain was recorded in a study of T cell clonality in common variable immunodeficiency. CDR1 is MNHNS and CDR2 is SASEGT in the germline V gene. The CDR3 covers 13 residues. This clone came up many times. The germline gene is not matched at one end of the junction; a read error may be the cause. The read gets to within 3 residues of the CDR3 end, and the germline J gene fills in the rest. Assay: immunoSEQ multiplex PCR; the TCRdb copy retains only in-frame clones and omits some. The specimen gives about 43,000 clones without singletons; the ten biggest hold about 2.2%. V is TRBV6-1 and J is TRBJ1-1; D gene unclear. The TCR originated in a person aged 18-70 years in good health. Source material: peripheral blood mononuclear cells. The DNA read from the CDR3 is TGTGCCCGCAGTGAGACGCAAGGGACTGAA. Translation gives CARSETQGTE. The whole CDR3 sequence is CARSETQGTEAFF.